This TCR beta chain was identified during a study of a mutant IDH1 vaccine in newly diagnosed glioma. Study-wide background: Radiotherapy alone preceded vaccination by 4-6 weeks; alternatively, vaccination started with temozolomide cycles.

Time point: week 35, safety follow-up. Each dose delivered 300 ug of mutant IDH1 20-mer peptide subcutaneously with imiquimod. Germline assignment: CDR1 SSHAT and CDR2 FNYEAQ (reference sequence). This CDR3 spans 19 amino acids. Profiled with immunoSEQ multiplex PCR; TCRdb holds only in-frame clones, not every one. The profile shows around 53,000 clones, more than 60% of them singletons. A remark on this clone: The antigen remains undetermined. Its ends do not fully match the called genes, so a read error is possible.

This TCR was recovered from a man between 35 and 55 years old with glioma. This chain uses TRBV7-7 with TRBJ2-1, with 8 bases lining up with TRBD1. The sample here was PBMCs, taken from a glioma patient whose treatment included an IDH1 peptide vaccine. The CDR3 nucleotides read TGTGCTAGCAGTTTCACCGGACAGGGTAACCCAAGTGACTACAATGAGCAGTTCTTC. It yields the protein CASSFTGQGNPSDYNEQFF.